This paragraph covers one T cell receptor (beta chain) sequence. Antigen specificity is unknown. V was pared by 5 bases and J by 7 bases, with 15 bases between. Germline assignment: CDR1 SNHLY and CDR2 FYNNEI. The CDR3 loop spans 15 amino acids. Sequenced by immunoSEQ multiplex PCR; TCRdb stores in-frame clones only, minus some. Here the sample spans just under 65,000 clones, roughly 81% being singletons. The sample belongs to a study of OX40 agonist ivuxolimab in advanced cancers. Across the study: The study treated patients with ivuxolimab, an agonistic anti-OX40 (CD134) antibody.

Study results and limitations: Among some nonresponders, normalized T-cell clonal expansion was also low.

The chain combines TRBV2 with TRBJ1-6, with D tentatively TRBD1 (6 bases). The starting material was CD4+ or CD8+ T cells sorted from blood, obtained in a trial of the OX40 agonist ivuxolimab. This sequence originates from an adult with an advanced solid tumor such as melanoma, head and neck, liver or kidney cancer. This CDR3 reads CASSLQGLGNSPLHF. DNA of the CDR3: TGTGCCAGCAGTCTACAGGGTTTGGGGAATTCACCCCTCCACTTT.